Below, 17 T cell receptor beta chains from the same sample are listed, as sequenced in a study of beta chain features in type 1 diabetes. Expressed TCRB transcripts got sequenced, as all isolated RNA was reverse transcribed. Only in-frame clones appear in the TCRdb table, and some are missing; sequencing was by immunoSEQ multiplex PCR. The sample lists 900,000 or so clones, 15% to 20% seen once, with 0.023% in the top ten. Sequencing was done on a sample of naive CD4+ T cells from blood. The source of these receptors is a woman younger than 30 in good health.

Comment on this clone: Compared with germline, one end of the junction differs, possibly owing to a read error. V and J are TRBV5-4 and TRBJ2-7, with a tentative D call TRBD1 (5 bases). The V gene's germline CDR1 is SGHNT and CDR2 YYREEE (reference sequence). The CDR3 runs 16 residues. The CDR3: CASSQDGLRQPYEQYF. The CDR3 DNA follows: TGCGCCAGCAGCCAAGATGGGCTTCGACAGCCGTACGAGCAGTACTTC.

This clone was found a few times. J is TRBJ2-5 and V is TRBV2; D is tentatively TRBD1 or TRBD2 (5 bases each). This CDR3 spans 14 amino acids. The germline gives CDR1 SNHLY, CDR2 FYNNEI. The V end lost 4 bases, the J end lost 2 bases, and 11 bases lay between the germline ends. CDR3 amino acids: CASSAGRKQETQYF. The CDR3 DNA reads as TGTGCCAGCAGTGCGGGACGGAAACAAGAGACCCAGTACTTC.

The gene calls are TRBV29-1 and TRBJ2-1; the D is unclear. Germline values: CDR1 SQVTM, CDR2 ANQGSEA. The CDR3 totals 11 residues. Trimming took off 1 base at V and 13 bases at J, with 11 bases between the two ends. The CDR3 is CSVEVRWSQFF. As DNA, the CDR3 is TGCAGCGTTGAAGTAAGGTGGAGTCAGTTCTTC.

This clone was counted a few times. The rearrangement uses TRBV7-3 and TRBJ2-3; D unresolved. The CDR3 sequence is 13 residues long. The germline CDR1 and CDR2 sequences are SGHTA and FQGTGA. Trimming cost V 1 base and J 4 bases, with 6 bases left between them. The CDR3 here is CASSLRVADTQYF. The CDR3 DNA is TGTGCCAGCAGCTTAAGGGTCGCAGATACGCAGTATTTT.

The chain carries TRBV6-5 and TRBJ2-7; TRBD2 aligns across 11 bases. The CDR3 contains 15 residues. CDR1 MNHEY and CDR2 SVGAGI come from the germline V gene. V trimming: 6 bases; J trimming: 1 base; junction bases outside the gene matches: 5. CDR3 residues: CASRMGTSGSYEQYF. In DNA form, the CDR3 reads TGTGCCAGCAGGATGGGGACTAGCGGTTCCTACGAGCAGTACTTC.

As to this clone: Other DNA sequences from this sample encode an identical CDR3 as well. This chain uses TRBV27 with TRBJ2-5; no reliable D call. The CDR3 runs to 14 residues. V gave up 8 bases and J gave up 5 bases, with 18 bases separating them. The germline gives CDR1 MNHEY, CDR2 SMNVEV (reference sequence). The chain's CDR3 is CASGVGNSVETQYF. CDR3 in DNA: TGTGCCAGCGGGGTTGGAAATAGTGTGGAGACCCAGTACTTC.

This clone was counted only a few times. This chain joins TRBV5-1 and TRBJ2-1; D not certain. Germline V CDR1 and CDR2: SGHRS, YFSETQ. The length of the CDR3 is 13 residues. Trimming stripped 1 base from V and 7 bases from J, with 9 bases between. The CDR3 DNA sequence: TGCGCCAGCAGCTTGCTGGCTAGTAATGAGCAGTTCTTC. This gives the protein CASSLLASNEQFF.

This chain joins TRBV5-6 and TRBJ1-5, with 9 bases fitting TRBD1. With 3 bases clipped from V and 3 bases from J, the junction kept 4 bases outside the gene matches. CDR3 size: 15 residues. Per germline, CDR1 SGHDT and CDR2 YYEEEE. The CDR3 nucleotides are TGTGCCAGCAGCTCGGACAGGGGCTTCAATCAGCCCCAGCATTTT. Translating it yields CASSSDRGFNQPQHF.

This clone was seen more than once but under ten times. The chain uses TRBV28 and TRBJ2-1; TRBD2 might be the D (6 bases). The CDR3 has 16 amino acids. The V end lost 6 bases, the J end lost 3 bases, and 18 bases lay between the germline ends. Germline-derived CDR1 and CDR2 are MDHEN and SYDVKM. The CDR3 DNA is TGTGCCAGCAGGGCCGCTGGGCGGAGGGTCTACAATGAGCAGTTCTTC. Protein product: CASRAAGRRVYNEQFF. The full variable domain, with the rest looked up from reference TRBV28 and TRBJ2-1, is DVKVTQSSRYLVKRTGEKVFLECVQDMDHENMFWYRQDPGLGLRLIYFSYDVKMKEKGDIPEGYSVSREKKERFSLILESASTNQTSMYLCASRAAGRRVYNEQFFGPGTRLTVL.

This clone was detected only a few times. The V and J genes are TRBV7-9 and TRBJ2-1, with TRBD1 identical over 8 bases. The germline V gene encodes CDR1 SEHNR and CDR2 FQNEAQ (reference sequence). CDR3 length: 15 amino acids. J lost 6 bases, V lost 5 bases, and 9 bases had no gene match. The CDR3 loop is CASSNRDRLSNEQFF. The CDR3 DNA sequence: TGTGCCAGCAGCAACCGGGACAGGCTATCCAATGAGCAGTTCTTC.

This chain connects TRBV7-6 to TRBJ2-1; D ambiguous. This CDR3 contains 15 residues. Germline V CDR1 and CDR2: SGHVS, FNYEAQ. Between the trimmed V and J ends, which lost 3 bases and 1 base, there was a span of 10 bases. The CDR3 bases are TGTGCCAGCAGCTTTGGGGTAGTGTCCTACAATGAGCAGTTCTTC. It encodes CASSFGVVSYNEQFF.

This clone was counted a few times. The chain carries TRBV4-3 and TRBJ2-5; D ambiguous. The V end was cut by 1 base, the J end by 1 base, with 13 bases between. The CDR3 sequence is 16 residues long. Germline V CDR1 and CDR2: LGHNA, YSLEER. The CDR3 DNA follows: TGCGCCAGCAGCCAAGGGAATCACAGAGTCCAAGAGACCCAGTACTTC. It translates to CASSQGNHRVQETQYF.

Only a few counts were recorded for this clone. Other nucleotide sequences in the sample specify the same CDR3. The rearrangement links TRBV5-1 to TRBJ2-5; maybe TRBD1 (5 bases). The germline V gene has CDR1 SGHRS and CDR2 YFSETQ. Trimming took 2 bases from V and 5 from J, leaving 10 bases between them. The CDR3 contains 13 residues. CDR3 sequence reads: CASSFTGGETQYF. CDR3 nucleotide sequence: TGCGCCAGCAGCTTTACAGGTGGGGAGACCCAGTACTTC.

This clone showed up just a few times. The chain joins TRBV19 to TRBJ2-1; D remains unclear. The germline V gene encodes CDR1 LNHDA and CDR2 SQIVND (reference sequence). This CDR3 spans 13 amino acids. Trimming left V 0 bases short and J 10 bases short, with 10 bases between. CDR3 DNA sequence: TGTGCCAGTAGTATAGATTCGGTAGGGGAGCAGTTCTTC. Translating it yields CASSIDSVGEQFF.

This clone showed up just a few times. The chain recombines TRBV10-3 with TRBJ2-2; 8 nucleotides agree with TRBD1. The V gene end was trimmed by 6 bases and the J gene end by 7 bases; junction bases not matched to a gene: 4. CDR1 is ENHRY and CDR2 is SYGVKD in the germline V gene. The CDR3 totals 13 residues. The CDR3 loop is CAISGQGDGELFF. In DNA, the CDR3 is TGTGCCATCAGCGGACAGGGTGACGGGGAGCTGTTTTTT.

This clone appeared a few times. The sample contains more than one DNA sequence encoding this CDR3. The CDR3 region has the DNA TGCGCCAGCAGCTTGGAGGGGGCCGGGGCCAACGTCCTGACTTTC. It translates to CASSLEGAGANVLTF. The chain carries TRBV5-1 and TRBJ2-6, with 7 bases aligning to TRBD1. The CDR3 has 15 amino acids. V was pared by 0 bases and J by 4 bases, with 1 base of the junction left unmatched. Germline CDR1 is SGHRS and CDR2 is YFSETQ. Drawing the rest from reference TRBV5-1 and TRBJ2-6, the complete variable domain is KAGVTQTPRYLIKTRGQQVTLSCSPISGHRSVSWYQQTPGQGLQFLFEYFSETQRNKGNFPGRFSGRQFSNSRSEMNVSTLELGDSALYLCASSLEGAGANVLTFGAGSRLTVL.

CDR3 in amino acids: CASSRPSGTTKNIQYF. DNA for the CDR3: TGTGCCAGCAGCCGCCCCTCCGGGACGACCAAAAACATTCAGTACTTC. The rearrangement links TRBV5-4 to TRBJ2-4; perhaps D is TRBD1 or TRBD2 (5 bases each). Germline CDR1 and CDR2: SGHNT and YYREEE (reference sequence). This CDR3 contains 16 residues. V lost 4 bases and J lost 2, with 16 bases in between.